The rows below give T cell receptor beta chains drawn from one sample of a study of cytomegalovirus exposure and HLA in healthy donors. Only in-frame clones appear in the TCRdb table, and some are missing; sequencing was by immunoSEQ multiplex PCR. The table records about 240,000 clones, approximately 84% of them present only once. Sequencing input: PBMCs. These receptors were taken from a girl aged 2-10 years in good health and CMV-seronegative. Both conserved end residues are part of each CDR3. D genes are given only for firm matches. The size entry is marked missing in some rows and otherwise reads once, few, many or a size class.

v_gene,j_gene,abundance,d_gene,CDR3nt,CDR3aa
TRBV7-2,TRBJ2-7,NA,TRBD2,TGTGCCAGCAGCCCCAGCGGGAGTACATACGAGCAGTACTTC,CASSPSGSTYEQYF
TRBV6-1,TRBJ1-5,few,TRBD1,TGTGCCAGCAGTCCCCCAGGGGGCTGGCAGCCCCAGCATTTT,CASSPPGGWQPQHF
TRBV2,TRBJ1-1,few,NA,TGTGCCAGCAGTGGCGAGGGCGGCACTGAAGCTTTCTTT,CASSGEGGTEAFF
TRBV6-6,TRBJ1-5,NA,NA,TGTGCCAGCAGCCCAACAGTTCGGCCCCAGCATTTT,CASSPTVRPQHF
TRBV27,TRBJ2-3,NA,TRBD1,TGTGCCAGCAGGAAGGACAGGAGAGCAGATACGCAGTATTTT,CASRKDRRADTQYF
TRBV19,TRBJ2-3,NA,TRBD1,TGTGCCAGTAGTAAGGGACAGGTTGCAGATACGCAGTATTTT,CASSKGQVADTQYF
TRBV7-6,TRBJ1-1,NA,NA,TGTGCCAGCAGCCCGAGACAGATTCACACTGAAGCTTTCTTT,CASSPRQIHTEAFF
TRBV6-5,TRBJ1-3,once,NA,TGTGCCAGCAGTTACGGCCAGTCCTCTGGAAACACCATATATTTT,CASSYGQSSGNTIYF
TRBV5-1,TRBJ2-2,NA,NA,TGCGCCAGCAGCATAGGGACATCTTTGACCGGGGAGCTGTTTTTT,CASSIGTSLTGELFF
TRBV5-1,TRBJ2-7,once,NA,TGCGCCAGCAGCCACCCCAGCTCCTACGAGCAGTACTTC,CASSHPSSYEQYF
TRBV27,TRBJ2-2,NA,NA,TGTGCCAGCAGTTCGGACATGAACACCGGGGAGCTGTTTTTT,CASSSDMNTGELFF
TRBV5-1,TRBJ2-3,few,TRBD2,TGCGCCAGCAGCTTCAGCGGGGTTACAGATACGCAGTATTTT,CASSFSGVTDTQYF
TRBV29-1,TRBJ2-5,NA,TRBD2,TGCAGCGTTGAACGGGGGGTGGAGACCCAGTACTTC,CSVERGVETQYF
TRBV30,TRBJ1-2,NA,TRBD1,TGTGCCTGGAGGGAAGACAGGGTTGGTGGCTACACCTTC,CAWREDRVGGYTF
TRBV19,TRBJ2-3,NA,TRBD2,TGTGCCAGTAGTATCCGAGGGGCGGGGGGGCTGGGTACGCAGTATTTT,CASSIRGAGGLGTQYF
TRBV7-8,TRBJ2-7,NA,NA,TGTGCCAGCAGCTTAGTAGGGGTTGGCGAGCAGTACTTC,CASSLVGVGEQYF
TRBV5-1,TRBJ2-7,NA,NA,TGCGCCAGCAGCTTGGGGGGCAGTGAATACGAGCAGTACTTC,CASSLGGSEYEQYF
TRBV4-1,TRBJ1-1,few,NA,TGCGCCAGCAGCCATCTCTGGGTACAATCTGGAGGCACTGAAGCTTTCTTT,CASSHLWVQSGGTEAFF
TRBV10-2,TRBJ1-2,NA,TRBD1,TGCGCCAGCTCTCTACAGGGGGCGCGTGGCTACACCTTC,CASSLQGARGYTF
TRBV27,TRBJ2-1,NA,NA,TGTGCCAGCAGTTTAGAGTACAGACCTTACAATGAGCAGTTCTTC,CASSLEYRPYNEQFF
TRBV7-9,TRBJ2-5,NA,NA,TGTGCCAGCAGCTTAGTTGGCGGTCCGGGGGAGACCCAGTACTTC,CASSLVGGPGETQYF
TRBV7-5,TRBJ1-4,NA,NA,TGTGTCAGAAGCTTAGGGGTAAGGAGGTCAAATGAAAAACTGTTTTTT,CVRSLGVRRSNEKLFF
TRBV19,TRBJ2-3,NA,TRBD1,TGTGCCAGTAGTACGGACAGGGGGACAGATACGCAGTATTTT,CASSTDRGTDTQYF
TRBV6-4,TRBJ1-6,NA,NA,TGTGCCAGCAGGGGTAGGGGCACCTATAATTCACCCCTCCACTTT,CASRGRGTYNSPLHF
TRBV19,TRBJ2-5,once,NA,TGTGCCAGTAAAAAAAGGAGCCAAGAGACCCAGTACTTC,CASKKRSQETQYF
TRBV5-1,TRBJ1-2,NA,NA,TGCGCCAGCAGCTTGCAGGGGCGAGATGGCTACACCTTC,CASSLQGRDGYTF
TRBV5-1,TRBJ1-4,few,NA,TGCGCCAGCAGCGACACAGCTTCCCTGGGTGAAAAACTGTTTTTT,CASSDTASLGEKLFF
TRBV5-1,TRBJ2-2,once,TRBD2,TGCGCCAGCAGCTTGGGTGGTAGCGGGAGTCCCGGGGAGCTGTTTTTT,CASSLGGSGSPGELFF
TRBV5-4,TRBJ2-3,NA,TRBD2,TGTGCCAGCAGCTTGGTCGGCGCGGCGGGGGGTAGCACAGATACGCAGTATTTT,CASSLVGAAGGSTDTQYF
TRBV4-1,TRBJ1-2,once,NA,TGCGCCAGCCGATCCGCGGGGGTAGGCTCTGGCTACACCTTC,CASRSAGVGSGYTF
TRBV9,TRBJ2-1,NA,NA,TGTGCCAGCAGCGTAGAAGGGGGACACCATTACAATGAGCAGTTCTTC,CASSVEGGHHYNEQFF
TRBV2,TRBJ2-5,NA,NA,TGTGCCAGCAGGGACTTCCCCCAAGAGACCCAGTACTTC,CASRDFPQETQYF
TRBV7-9,TRBJ1-2,NA,NA,TGTGCCAGCAACCCCACGGGAGGGAGAGGTGTTGGCTACACCTTC,CASNPTGGRGVGYTF
TRBV7-2,TRBJ2-1,once,NA,TGTGCCAGCAGCTTATACGGGATTGAGCAGTTCTTC,CASSLYGIEQFF
TRBV30,TRBJ2-4,NA,NA,TGTGCCTGGAGTGGACTAGCCAAAAACATTCAGTACTTC,CAWSGLAKNIQYF
TRBV6-6,TRBJ2-3,NA,TRBD2,TGTGCCAGCAGTTACGAACTAGCGGGAGGAAATACGCAGTATTTT,CASSYELAGGNTQYF
TRBV7-9,TRBJ1-5,NA,TRBD1,TGTGCCAGCAGCTTAGCGTATACGGGACAGGGAGATCAGCCCCAGCATTTT,CASSLAYTGQGDQPQHF
TRBV6-5,TRBJ2-7,NA,TRBD2,TGTGCCAGCCGCCGTAGCGGGACCAAAATTCGCGAGCAGTACTTC,CASRRSGTKIREQYF
TRBV6-1,TRBJ2-3,NA,NA,TGTGCCAGCAGTCTAGGACTGTTCTTCACAGATACGCAGTATTTT,CASSLGLFFTDTQYF
TRBV7-3,TRBJ2-5,few,TRBD2,TGTGCCAGCAGCTTAACGGGGCTAGCGGGGCTAGAGACCCAGTACTTC,CASSLTGLAGLETQYF
TRBV6-1,TRBJ2-3,NA,TRBD2,TGTGCCGGGGGACTAGCACTGAGTACAGATACGCAGTATTTT,CAGGLALSTDTQYF
TRBV27,TRBJ1-5,once,NA,TGTGCCAGCCGCAGGGGCAGTTGGAGCAATCAGCCCCAGCATTTT,CASRRGSWSNQPQHF
TRBV5-6,TRBJ2-5,NA,NA,TGTGCCAGCAGCTTGACTAGTGGGGGGGAGACCCAGTACTTC,CASSLTSGGETQYF
TRBV5-1,TRBJ2-7,NA,TRBD2,TGCGCCAGCAGCGGGACTAGCGGGCCCTACGAGCAGTACTTC,CASSGTSGPYEQYF
TRBV7-9,TRBJ2-3,NA,TRBD2,TGTGCCAGCAGCGCTAAGGCCCTCGGCGGGGGACCCACAGATACGCAGTATTTT,CASSAKALGGGPTDTQYF
TRBV5-6,TRBJ2-1,NA,TRBD1,TGTGCCAGCGGCCCCCGGACAGGCTCCTACAATGAGCAGTTCTTC,CASGPRTGSYNEQFF
TRBV10-3,TRBJ2-7,NA,NA,TGTGCCGACTTGGTGGGTATAGACGAGCAGTACTTC,CADLVGIDEQYF
TRBV5-6,TRBJ2-7,NA,NA,TGTGCCAGCAGCTTGGGGAGTTCCTCCTACGAGCAGTACTTC,CASSLGSSSYEQYF
TRBV4-2,TRBJ2-3,NA,TRBD2,TGTGCCAGCAGCCGGTCCCATCAGGCGGGGGGCACAGATACGCAGTATTTT,CASSRSHQAGGTDTQYF
TRBV19,TRBJ1-2,NA,NA,TGTGCCAGTAGTATAGATAGGGAGGGTTACGGTCTTGGCTATGGCTACACCTTC,CASSIDREGYGLGYGYTF
TRBV7-3,TRBJ1-1,NA,NA,TGTGCCAGCAGCTCGCGAGCGCACACTGAAGCTTTCTTT,CASSSRAHTEAFF
TRBV11-1,TRBJ2-7,NA,NA,TGTGCCAGCAGCTTCTCGGGACAAACCTACGAGCAGTACTTC,CASSFSGQTYEQYF
TRBV4-1,TRBJ1-1,few,NA,TGCGCCAGCAGCCACAAGACACCCATGAACACTGAAGCTTTCTTT,CASSHKTPMNTEAFF